This TCR beta chain was identified in a study of follicular helper T cells after annual influenza vaccination. TCRB sequencing was done at Survey resolution level. Only in-frame clones appear in the TCRdb table, and some are missing; sequencing was by immunoSEQ multiplex PCR. This table has 9,000 to 13,000 clones, 70% to 80% appearing once. The V gene's germline CDR1 is SGHTA and CDR2 FQGNSA. The ends lost 5 bases at V and 5 bases at J; junction bases unmatched: 5. The CDR3 has 14 residues. Comment on this clone: Its antigen is currently unknown.

Study outcomes and limitations: Just roughly 9.5-23% of cells analyzed had recovered productive TCRB sequences.

This TCR derives from an adult who received the influenza vaccine. The specimen was CXCR5- memory CD4+ T cells sorted from blood, collected 6 weeks after influenza vaccination. The chain joins TRBV7-2 to TRBJ1-5; the match to TRBD1 covers 8 bases. CDR3 protein: CASSERTGHQPQHF. The CDR3 DNA is TGTGCCAGCAGCGAGCGGACAGGGCATCAGCCCCAGCATTTT.